Below, 13 T cell receptor beta chains from the same sample are listed, as sequenced in a study of early T cells in non-severe SARS-CoV-2 infection. Each CDR3 protein is one row after TCRdb ran MiXCR on the 5' RACE reads. The sample holds 50,000 to 65,000 distinct CDR3 sequences, less than 20% seen once. This material consisted of whole blood, taken at baseline. These TCRs come from an adult who was a healthcare worker with PCR-confirmed SARS-CoV-2 infection or an uninfected control (not recorded which).

The V and J genes are TRBV20-1 and TRBJ1-2; tentatively, D is TRBD1 (6 bases). CDR1 DFQATT and CDR2 SNEGSKA come from the germline V gene (reference sequence). This CDR3 spans 12 amino acids. Trimming removed 3 bases at V and 4 bases at J, with 9 bases between. CDR3 sequence reads: CSASSRGYGYTF. CDR3 DNA sequence: TGCAGTGCTAGCAGCAGGGGCTATGGCTACACCTTC.

This clonotype was picked up a small number of times. The chain has TRBV20-1 and TRBJ2-2, with TRBD2 as a possible D gene (5 bases). Trimming took off 0 bases at V and 1 base at J, with 12 bases between the two ends. The germline V gene has CDR1 DFQATT and CDR2 SNEGSKA (reference sequence). This CDR3 is 16 amino acids long. The CDR3 here is CSARDGVGVNTGELFF. CDR3 DNA: TGCAGTGCTAGAGACGGGGTGGGAGTGAACACCGGGGAGCTGTTTTTT.

The rearrangement links TRBV2 to TRBJ1-2; tentatively, D is TRBD1 (5 bases). There are 13 residues in the CDR3. The V end lost 5 bases, the J end lost 8 bases, and 15 bases lay between the germline ends. CDR1 is SNHLY, CDR2 FYNNEI, per germline. The CDR3 nucleotides are TGTGCCAGCAGTACAGGACGACTCACGGGCTACACCTTC. The encoded protein is CASSTGRLTGYTF.

The gene calls are TRBV6-5 and TRBJ1-1; a weak D match, TRBD1 (6 bases). This CDR3 spans 13 amino acids. Germline-derived CDR1 and CDR2 are MNHEY and SVGAGI. Trimming stripped 0 bases from V and 11 bases from J, with 13 bases between. The CDR3 is CASSYSRGARAFF. CDR3 in DNA: TGTGCCAGCAGTTACTCGCGGGGGGCGAGGGCTTTCTTT.

This chain connects TRBV7-2 to TRBJ2-3, with 7 positions matching TRBD1. This CDR3 comprises 15 residues. Germline trimming cut 0 bases from V and 3 bases from J; bases unmatched to any gene: 3. Germline CDR1 is SGHTA and CDR2 is FQGNSA. In DNA form, the CDR3 reads TGTGCCAGCAGCTTAGCACAGGGGATGACAGATACGCAGTATTTT. It translates to CASSLAQGMTDTQYF. The full variable domain, in which reference TRBV7-2 and TRBJ2-3 provide the parts outside the CDR3, is GAGVSQSPSNKVTEKGKDVELRCDPISGHTALYWYRQSLGQGLEFLIYFQGNSAPDKSGLPSDRFSAERTGGSVSTLTIQRTQQEDSAVYLCASSLAQGMTDTQYFGPGTRLTVL.

This chain joins TRBV20-1 and TRBJ2-7, with unresolved D. Trimming pared 6 bases from V and 5 bases from J, leaving 11 bases between. The germline V gene encodes CDR1 DFQATT and CDR2 SNEGSKA (reference sequence). CDR3 length: 11 amino acids. The CDR3 protein is CSANEFHEQYF. The DNA of the CDR3 is TGCAGTGCCAACGAGTTCCACGAGCAGTACTTC.

V and J are TRBV10-3 and TRBJ2-1; D ambiguous. Germline-derived CDR1 and CDR2 are ENHRY and SYGVKD. The CDR3 sequence is 13 residues long. Trimming shortened V by 0 bases and J by 5 bases, and 5 bases separated the two germline ends. The CDR3 is CAISESVDNEQFF. The CDR3 DNA sequence: TGTGCCATCAGTGAGTCGGTCGACAATGAGCAGTTCTTC.

The chain carries TRBV18 and TRBJ2-1, with D perhaps TRBD1 or TRBD2 (5 bases each). Germline lookup yields CDR1 KGHSH and CDR2 LQKENI. The length of the CDR3 is 13 residues. V was shortened by 4 bases and J by 8 bases, with 12 bases between the two germline ends. The CDR3 DNA sequence: TGTGCCAGCTCACTTCTGGGGGTCCATGAGCAGTTCTTC. Its protein product is CASSLLGVHEQFF. Complete variable domain (other parts from reference TRBV18 and TRBJ2-1): NAGVMQNPRHLVRRRGQEARLRCSPMKGHSHVYWYRQLPEEGLKFMVYLQKENIIDESGMPKERFSAEFPKEGPSILRIQQVVRGDSAAYFCASSLLGVHEQFFGPGTRLTVL.

In its sample, this clonotype was seen a few times. The chain has TRBV4-2 and TRBJ2-6; 8 bases align to TRBD2. Germline V gene sequence: CDR1 LGHNA, CDR2 YNFKEQ. The CDR3 covers 19 residues. V lost 0 bases to trimming and J lost 0 bases; unmatched junction nucleotides: 7. CDR3 DNA sequence: TGTGCCAGCAGCCAAGACTGGGCGGGGGGCGACTCTGGGGCCAACGTCCTGACTTTC. Amino acid sequence: CASSQDWAGGDSGANVLTF.

This rearrangement joins TRBV7-9 to TRBJ1-4; maybe TRBD1 (5 bases). Trimming took 0 bases from V and 9 from J, leaving 11 bases between them. The germline gives CDR1 SEHNR, CDR2 FQNEAQ (reference sequence). The CDR3 has 14 residues. Here the CDR3 reads CASSLAGERKKLFF. Here the CDR3 DNA reads TGTGCCAGCAGCTTAGCGGGGGAGAGGAAAAAACTGTTTTTT.

This clonotype showed up just a few times. This chain uses TRBV28 with TRBJ2-7; 7 bases agree with TRBD2. V lost 7 bases, J lost 7 bases, and 10 bases stayed unmatched. Germline values: CDR1 MDHEN, CDR2 SYDVKM. The CDR3 has 13 amino acids. DNA for the CDR3: TGTGCCAGCAATACAGGAAGCGGGGTGGAGCAGTACTTC. This codes for CASNTGSGVEQYF.

The chain carries TRBV5-1 and TRBJ2-6, with a weak D call TRBD1 (6 bases). The CDR3 contains 16 residues. Germline loops: CDR1 SGHRS, CDR2 YFSETQ. Trimming took off 7 bases at V and 0 bases at J, with 14 bases between the two ends. The chain's CDR3 is CASARDTSSGANVLTF. In DNA, the CDR3 is TGCGCCAGCGCCCGGGACACCAGCTCTGGGGCCAACGTCCTGACTTTC.

The chain recombines TRBV12-3 or TRBV12-4 with TRBJ2-7, with 12 bases identical to TRBD2. With 3 bases clipped from V and 7 bases from J, the junction kept 4 bases outside the gene matches. The CDR3 contains 14 residues. The CDR3 DNA follows: TGTGCCAGCAGTTTTGGGACTAGCGGGCTTGAGCAGTACTTC. Residues: CASSFGTSGLEQYF.